This passage covers 30 T cell receptor beta chains from one sample sequenced in a study of blood T cells in healthy people across ages (dated by TCRdb to between 2014 and 2017). Libraries were prepared through 5' RACE. Data came from an Illumina HiSeq 2500. A second PCR of about 6 to 12 cycles was run with a J-beta primer mix and a sample-barcoded 5' primer. TCRdb trimmed public reads at Q25 via fastp, called clones via MiXCR and kept in-frame beta chains. Every distinct CDR3 protein forms one entry, paired with its most common genes and DNA. A total of hundreds of thousands of distinct CDR3 sequences appear in this sample, approximately 53% of them only once. The ten largest clones represent roughly 26% of the sample. Input material: blood. The receptor source for this set is a man between 35 and 55 years old in good health.

The chain recombines TRBV4-1 with TRBJ2-7; D is possibly TRBD2 (6 bases). Trimming took off 1 base at V and 7 bases at J, with 20 bases between the two ends. From germline, CDR1 is MGHRA and CDR2 YSYEKL. CDR3 length: 16 amino acids. The CDR3 protein is CASSQVIPSALNEQYF. CDR3 DNA: TGCGCCAGCAGCCAAGTGATTCCTAGCGCACTCAATGAGCAGTACTTC.

The V and J genes are TRBV6-2 or TRBV6-3 and TRBJ2-3; 15 bases map to TRBD2. Germline CDR1 is MNHEY and CDR2 is SVGEGT. This CDR3 spans 18 amino acids. V lost 5 bases to trimming and J lost 4 bases; unmatched junction nucleotides: 10. This chain's CDR3 is CASSRYGLAGGLADTQYF. In nucleotides, the CDR3 is TGTGCCAGCAGTCGCTACGGACTAGCGGGAGGGTTGGCAGATACGCAGTATTTT.

This clonotype showed up just once. The chain couples TRBV6-1 to TRBJ1-1; the D is unclear. This CDR3 has 13 amino acids. The germline V and J ends were trimmed by 7 bases and 7 bases, with 16 bases remaining between them. Germline V gives CDR1 MNHNS, CDR2 SASEGT. The CDR3 DNA follows: TGTGCCAGCAAAATCTTGGCTGGACGTGAAGCTTTCTTT. Protein product: CASKILAGREAFF.

This chain uses TRBV25-1 with TRBJ2-1, with D unresolved. Germline-derived CDR1 and CDR2 are MGHDK and SYGVNS. Trimming cost V 1 base and J 2 bases, with 9 bases left between them. This CDR3 has 15 residues. Here the CDR3 reads CASSESQRAYNEQFF. DNA of the CDR3: TGTGCCAGCAGTGAATCCCAACGAGCCTACAATGAGCAGTTCTTC.

The chain is built from TRBV2 and TRBJ1-5; no firm D call. Germline assignment: CDR1 SNHLY and CDR2 FYNNEI. The CDR3 loop spans 16 amino acids. Trimming stripped 3 bases from V and 0 bases from J, with 12 bases between. The CDR3 sequence: CASSDGAIYSNQPQHF. The CDR3 DNA reads as TGTGCCAGCAGTGACGGAGCCATTTATAGCAATCAGCCCCAGCATTTT. Variable domain in full (rest from reference TRBV2 and TRBJ1-5): EPEVTQTPSHQVTQMGQEVILRCVPISNHLYFYWYRQILGQKVEFLVSFYNNEISEKSEIFDDQFSVERPDGSNFTLKIRSTKLEDSAMYFCASSDGAIYSNQPQHFGDGTRLSIL.

J is TRBJ2-7 and V is TRBV27; a weak D match, TRBD2 (5 bases). This CDR3 has 11 residues. The V and J ends lost 10 bases and 7 bases respectively, with 14 bases between them. Germline V CDR1 and CDR2: MNHEY, SMNVEV (reference sequence). The CDR3 protein is CATGSTREQYF. The CDR3 DNA follows: TGTGCCACGGGGAGTACGAGAGAGCAGTACTTC.

The DNA for the CDR3 is TGCAGCGTTGTGAGCAGGGGCCGGGGGGAAAAACTGTTTTTT. Its protein product is CSVVSRGRGEKLFF. V usage is TRBV29-1 and J usage is TRBJ1-4, with D maybe TRBD1 (6 bases). V was cut by 4 bases and J by 8 bases, with 17 bases left in between. The CDR3 runs 14 residues. The germline V gene encodes CDR1 SQVTM and CDR2 ANQGSEA.

This clonotype was found a few times. This rearrangement joins TRBV4-3 to TRBJ2-7; TRBD2 aligns across 12 bases. The CDR3 length is 16 residues. Germline CDR1 is LGHNA and CDR2 is YSLEER. The junction had 10 bases not matched to a gene; V was cut back by 4 bases and J by 6 bases. Here the CDR3 DNA reads TGCGCCAGCAGCCTTGGAGGGCTAGCGGGAGGGTGCGAGCAGTACTTC. This translates into CASSLGGLAGGCEQYF.

This rearrangement joins TRBV27 to TRBJ2-5, with 9 positions matching TRBD2. The CDR3 covers 17 residues. Trimming took 5 bases from V and 1 from J; bases not matched to a gene: 11. CDR1 and CDR2 (germline): MNHEY, SMNVEV (reference sequence). The CDR3 region has the DNA TGTGCCAGCAGTCTCACAGATAGCGGGAGTCCCCAAGAGACCCAGTACTTC. It translates to CASSLTDSGSPQETQYF.

The chain combines TRBV5-1 with TRBJ2-4, with D tentatively TRBD1 (6 bases). The DNA end is more similar to TRBJ2-7, so the J call may be wrong. CDR1 is SGHRS, CDR2 YFSETQ, per germline. The CDR3 runs to 15 residues. The chain's CDR3 is CASSLGFTGQGEQYF. The CDR3 nucleotides read TGCGCCAGCAGCTTGGGCTTTACAGGGCAGGGCGAGCAGTACTTC.

This clonotype came up once. This sequence joins TRBV7-9 and TRBJ2-7, with a possible D match to TRBD1 (5 bases). The germline V gene has CDR1 SEHNR and CDR2 FQNEAQ (reference sequence). This CDR3 is built from 14 residues. V shed 1 base and J shed 4 bases, with 11 bases lying between them. This CDR3 reads CASSLGGLIYEQYF. CDR3 DNA sequence: TGTGCCAGCAGCTTAGGGGGCTTAATTTACGAGCAGTACTTC.

This clonotype was recorded many times. V is TRBV7-6 and J is TRBJ2-1; D is uncertain. Germline V lookup: CDR1 SGHVS, CDR2 FNYEAQ. V was clipped by 1 base and J by 5 bases, with 6 bases between them. This CDR3 is 13 amino acids long. DNA of the CDR3: TGTGCCAGCAGCTTAGACCGGCACAATGAGCAGTTCTTC. Amino acids: CASSLDRHNEQFF.

V and J are TRBV25-1 and TRBJ2-7; possibly TRBD1 for D (6 bases). The CDR3 length is 14 residues. Trimming cost V 3 bases and J 3 bases, with 12 bases left between them. Germline CDR1 reads MGHDK; CDR2 reads SYGVNS. Written as DNA, the CDR3 is TGTGCCAGCAGTGAGCCCTTGGACAGCTACGAGCAGTACTTC. The encoded protein is CASSEPLDSYEQYF.

The chain has TRBV7-3 and TRBJ2-7; 13 bases line up with TRBD2. V gave up 4 bases and J gave up 2 bases; unmatched junction bases: 5. Germline-derived CDR1 and CDR2 are SGHTA and FQGTGA. The CDR3 covers 16 residues. CDR3 sequence (DNA): TGTGCCAGCAGCTCATGGGGACTAGCGGGAACCTACGAGCAGTACTTC. Its translation: CASSSWGLAGTYEQYF.

The chain combines TRBV4-3 with TRBJ2-5; TRBD2 matches 14 bases. V was pared by 2 bases and J by 4 bases, with 6 bases of the junction left unmatched. This CDR3 has 17 residues. Germline CDR1 reads LGHNA; CDR2 reads YSLEER. The CDR3 DNA reads TGCGCCAGCAGCCAATCGGGACTAGCGGGAGCTGGAGAGACCCAGTACTTC. It codes for CASSQSGLAGAGETQYF.

The V and J genes are TRBV7-2 and TRBJ2-1, with 9 bases identical to TRBD2. The CDR3 is 14 amino acids. Per the germline V gene, CDR1 is SGHTA and CDR2 is FQGNSA. The junction had 11 bases not matched to a gene; V was cut back by 6 bases and J by 11 bases. CDR3 DNA sequence: TGTGCCAGCAGTAGACTAGCGGACGCGGCGAAGCAGTTCTTC. Protein sequence: CASSRLADAAKQFF.

V is TRBV6-6 and J is TRBJ1-2; TRBD1 matches at 7 bases. The V gene end was trimmed by 6 bases and the J gene end by 5 bases; junction bases not matched to a gene: 9. CDR1 MNHNY and CDR2 SVGAGI come from the germline V gene (reference sequence). This CDR3 is 14 amino acids long. The DNA of the CDR3 is TGTGCCAGCAGCCTCGACAGGGACGGGTATGGCTACACCTTC. Its translation is CASSLDRDGYGYTF.

J is TRBJ2-5 and V is TRBV6-1, with D perhaps matching TRBD2 (5 bases). The CDR3 runs to 16 residues. V shed 0 bases and J shed 5 bases, with 16 bases lying between them. The germline CDR1 and CDR2 sequences are MNHNS and SASEGT. The CDR3 is CASSEATTSKGETQYF. The DNA of the CDR3 is TGTGCCAGCAGTGAAGCTACCACTAGTAAGGGTGAGACCCAGTACTTC.

This clonotype was detected only a few times. V is TRBV7-2 and J is TRBJ2-7, with 7 bases that match TRBD1. The J segment lost 3 bases and the V segment lost 5 bases, leaving 10 bases of the junction unmatched. The CDR3 runs 15 residues. Germline CDR1 is SGHTA and CDR2 is FQGNSA. CDR3 DNA sequence: TGTGCCAGCAGCATCCAAAATGCAGGGGGCTACGAGCAGTACTTC. Residues: CASSIQNAGGYEQYF.

For this clonotype: Its ends do not fully match the called genes, so a read error is possible. The chain couples TRBV29-1 to TRBJ1-1; no clear D gene. CDR1 and CDR2 from the germline V gene are SQVTM and ANQGSEA. The CDR3 covers 9 residues. CDR3 bases: TGCAGCGTGGACCTCGAAGGTTTCTTT. Amino acids: CSVDLEGFF.

This rearrangement joins TRBV12-3 or TRBV12-4 to TRBJ2-3, with D possibly TRBD2 on 5 matching bases. CDR3 size: 13 residues. Trimming stripped 5 bases from V and 7 bases from J, with 13 bases between. As DNA, the CDR3 is TGTGCCAGCAGTGGATCTAGCACCTATACGCAGTATTTT. Amino acids: CASSGSSTYTQYF.

This clonotype was observed a handful of times. The genes are TRBV28 and TRBJ2-3; 8 bases are shared with TRBD1. Germline V gene data show CDR1 as MDHEN and CDR2 as SYDVKM. The CDR3 is made up of 14 amino acids. Trimming at V came to 4 bases and at J to 5 bases, leaving 5 bases not matched to a gene. The chain's CDR3 is CASSSPGGRDTQYF. The CDR3 nucleotides read TGTGCCAGCAGTTCCCCAGGGGGCCGAGATACGCAGTATTTT.

The V and J genes are TRBV7-9 and TRBJ2-1; 14 nucleotides align to TRBD2. V lost 2 bases to trimming and J lost 7 bases; unmatched junction nucleotides: 4. This CDR3 has 16 amino acids. The germline V gene encodes CDR1 SEHNR and CDR2 FQNEAQ (reference sequence). The CDR3 protein is CASSLPRTSGRNEQFF. CDR3 in DNA: TGTGCCAGCAGCTTACCGAGGACTAGCGGGAGGAATGAGCAGTTCTTC. Complete variable domain (other parts from reference TRBV7-9 and TRBJ2-1): DTGVSQNPRHKITKRGQNVTFRCDPISEHNRLYWYRQTLGQGPEFLTYFQNEAQLEKSRLLSDRFSAERPKGSFSTLEIQRTEQGDSAMYLCASSLPRTSGRNEQFFGPGTRLTVL.

The V gene is TRBV7-2, the J gene TRBJ2-5; 15 bases are shared with TRBD2. The CDR3 extends over 16 amino acids. The V segment lost 5 bases and the J segment 2 bases; nucleotides outside the gene matches: 3. Germline V gene sequence: CDR1 SGHTA, CDR2 FQGNSA. Written as DNA, the CDR3 is TGTGCCAGCAGCCGGGGGACTAGCGGGGGGCAAGAGACCCAGTACTTC. Translation: CASSRGTSGGQETQYF.

This clonotype has a handful of counts. The rearrangement uses TRBV7-3 and TRBJ2-5; TRBD1 agrees at 8 bases. V trimming: 5 bases; J trimming: 11 bases; junction bases outside the gene matches: 13. Looked up from germline, CDR1 is SGHTA and CDR2 is FQGTGA. CDR3 length: 14 residues. The CDR3 is CASSVFGRGHEQYF. CDR3 nucleotides: TGTGCCAGCAGCGTATTTGGCAGGGGGCATGAGCAGTACTTC.

The V call is TRBV7-2, the J call TRBJ2-6, with 7 positions matching TRBD1. J was trimmed by 0 bases and V by 2 bases; bases with no gene match: 4. The length of the CDR3 is 17 residues. CDR1 and CDR2 from the germline V gene are SGHTA and FQGNSA. The CDR3 sequence is CASSLTGVPSGANVLTF. CDR3 DNA: TGTGCCAGCAGCTTAACAGGGGTCCCCTCTGGGGCCAACGTCCTGACTTTC.

The chain uses TRBV12-3 or TRBV12-4 and TRBJ1-5; 8 bases agree with TRBD1. This CDR3 contains 15 residues. V lost 6 bases, J lost 4 bases, and 8 bases stayed unmatched. As DNA, the CDR3 is TGTGCCAGCAGAATCCGAGACAGGGGTAATCAGCCCCAGCATTTT. Amino acids: CASRIRDRGNQPQHF.

This clonotype was detected a few times. The rearrangement links TRBV4-1 to TRBJ2-4, with D perhaps TRBD1 (5 bases). There are 19 residues in the CDR3. V shed 0 bases and J shed 5 bases, with 23 bases lying between them. Germline loops: CDR1 MGHRA, CDR2 YSYEKL. In nucleotides, the CDR3 is TGCGCCAGCAGCCAAGATCTCAACAACCTCCAGGGTAGGCAAAACATTCAGTACTTC. Translation gives CASSQDLNNLQGRQNIQYF.

A few counts support this clonotype. The genes are TRBV20-1 and TRBJ1-1; no clear D. The V end lost 3 bases, the J end lost 11 bases, and 10 bases lay between the germline ends. The CDR3 totals 10 residues. Germline assignment: CDR1 DFQATT and CDR2 SNEGSKA (reference sequence). Here the CDR3 DNA reads TGCAGTGCTAGGACCCGGGAGGCTTTCTTT. Translating gives CSARTREAFF.

The rearrangement uses TRBV29-1 and TRBJ2-7, with TRBD1 matching over 12 bases. The CDR3 has 15 amino acids. Trimming removed 3 bases from V and 6 bases from J; junction bases left unmatched: 9. Germline V lookup: CDR1 SQVTM, CDR2 ANQGSEA. The CDR3 reads CSVETPGQGAVEQYF. CDR3 in DNA: TGCAGCGTTGAGACACCGGGACAGGGGGCAGTCGAGCAGTACTTC.